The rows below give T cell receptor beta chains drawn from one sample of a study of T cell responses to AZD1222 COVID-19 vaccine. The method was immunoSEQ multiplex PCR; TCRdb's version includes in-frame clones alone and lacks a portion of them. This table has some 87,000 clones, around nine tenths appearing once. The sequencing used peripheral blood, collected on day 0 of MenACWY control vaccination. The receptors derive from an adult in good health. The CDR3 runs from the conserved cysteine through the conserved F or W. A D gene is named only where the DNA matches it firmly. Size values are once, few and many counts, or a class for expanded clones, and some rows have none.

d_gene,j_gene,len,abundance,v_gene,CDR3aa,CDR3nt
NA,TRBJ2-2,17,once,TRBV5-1,CASSLIGGPPYTGELFF,TGCGCCAGCAGCTTGATTGGTGGGCCTCCCTACACCGGGGAGCTGTTTTTT
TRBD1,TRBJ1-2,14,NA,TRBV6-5,CASRPPGQGYGYTF,TGTGCCAGCAGACCTCCGGGACAGGGCTATGGCTACACCTTC
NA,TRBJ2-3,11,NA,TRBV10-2,CASTRTDTQYF,TGCGCCAGTACCCGAACAGATACGCAGTATTTT
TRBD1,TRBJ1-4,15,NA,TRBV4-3,CASSLTGTGLEKLFF,TGCGCCAGCAGCCTTACCGGGACAGGGCTTGAAAAACTGTTTTTT
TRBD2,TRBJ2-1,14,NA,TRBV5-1,CASSLGAGVNEQFF,TGCGCCAGCAGCTTGGGGGCGGGAGTCAATGAGCAGTTCTTC
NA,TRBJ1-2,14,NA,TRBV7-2,CASSLKGGVSGYTF,TGTGCCAGCAGCTTAAAGGGGGGCGTCAGTGGCTACACCTTC
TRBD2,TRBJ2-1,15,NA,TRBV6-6,CASSRVGGSTNEQFF,TGTGCCAGCAGCCGCGTGGGCGGGAGTACCAATGAGCAGTTCTTC
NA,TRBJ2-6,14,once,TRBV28,CASRRDPLANVLTF,TGTGCCAGCAGACGGGATCCGCTGGCCAACGTCCTGACTTTC
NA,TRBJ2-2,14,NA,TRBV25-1,CASSLGRPTGELFF,TGTGCCAGCAGTCTAGGACGGCCCACCGGGGAGCTGTTTTTT
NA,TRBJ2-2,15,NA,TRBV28,CASMMGGWNTGELFF,TGTGCCAGCATGATGGGCGGCTGGAACACCGGGGAGCTGTTTTTT
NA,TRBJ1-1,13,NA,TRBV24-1,CATREFGSGRAFF,TGTGCCACCAGGGAGTTCGGTTCGGGTCGAGCTTTCTTT
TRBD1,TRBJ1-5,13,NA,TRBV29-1,CSVGTGDNQPQHF,TGCAGCGTTGGGACAGGGGATAATCAGCCCCAGCATTTT
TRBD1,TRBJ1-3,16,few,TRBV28,CASSDGQGGYGNTIYF,TGTGCCAGCAGCGACGGACAGGGGGGATATGGAAACACCATATATTTT
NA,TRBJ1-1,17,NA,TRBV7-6,CASSPTVRAVVNTEAFF,TGTGCCAGCAGCCCCACAGTACGAGCGGTGGTGAACACTGAAGCTTTCTTT
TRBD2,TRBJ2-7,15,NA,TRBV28,CASSLIPGGPYEQYF,TGTGCCAGCAGTTTAATTCCGGGAGGGCCCTACGAGCAGTACTTC
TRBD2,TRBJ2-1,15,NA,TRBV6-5,CASSTRLAGHNEQFF,TGTGCCAGCAGTACCCGACTAGCGGGCCACAATGAGCAGTTCTTC
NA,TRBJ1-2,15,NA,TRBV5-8,CASSLGAVETYGYTF,TGTGCCAGCAGCCTGGGTGCAGTAGAGACCTATGGCTACACCTTC
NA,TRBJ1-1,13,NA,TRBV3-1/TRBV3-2,CASRTTPNTEAFF,TGTGCCAGCAGGACCACGCCGAACACTGAAGCTTTCTTT
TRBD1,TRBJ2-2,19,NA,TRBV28,CASSSLPGTGTLGTGELFF,TGTGCCAGCAGCTCATTACCCGGGACAGGGACCCTGGGGACCGGGGAGCTGTTTTTT
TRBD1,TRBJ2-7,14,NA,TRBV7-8,CASSHTGQGVEQYF,TGTGCCAGCAGCCACACGGGACAGGGAGTCGAGCAGTACTTC
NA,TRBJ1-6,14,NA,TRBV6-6,CASSQTGGNSPLHF,TGTGCCAGCAGCCAGACAGGAGGGAATTCACCCCTCCACTTT
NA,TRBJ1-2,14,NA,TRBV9,CASSVALDIYGYTF,TGTGCCAGCAGCGTAGCTCTAGATATCTATGGCTACACCTTC
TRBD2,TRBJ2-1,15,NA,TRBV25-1,CASSVGLAGNNEQFF,TGTGCCAGCAGTGTTGGACTAGCGGGAAACAATGAGCAGTTCTTC
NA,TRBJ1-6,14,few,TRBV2,CASRPARLGSPLHF,TGTGCCAGCAGACCGGCCAGGCTCGGCTCACCCCTCCACTTT
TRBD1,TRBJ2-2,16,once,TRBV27,CASSSTGGANTGELFF,TGTGCCAGCAGTTCTACAGGGGGCGCGAACACCGGGGAGCTGTTTTTT
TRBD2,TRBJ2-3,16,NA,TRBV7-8,CASSPGLAGGQNTQYF,TGTGCCAGCAGCCCGGGACTAGCGGGAGGGCAAAATACGCAGTATTTT
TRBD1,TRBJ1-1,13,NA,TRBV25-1,CASRFTGGTEAFF,TGTGCCAGCAGATTTACAGGGGGCACTGAAGCTTTCTTT
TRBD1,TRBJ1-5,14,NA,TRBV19,CASSGTGGGQPQHF,TGTGCCAGTAGTGGTACAGGGGGTGGTCAGCCCCAGCATTTT
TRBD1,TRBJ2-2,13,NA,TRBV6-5,CASRDRDGGELFF,TGTGCCAGCAGGGACAGGGATGGCGGGGAGCTGTTTTTT
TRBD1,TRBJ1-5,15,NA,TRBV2,CASSPDRGGNQPQHF,TGTGCCAGCAGCCCGGACAGGGGTGGCAATCAGCCCCAGCATTTT
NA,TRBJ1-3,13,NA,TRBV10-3,CAISGSSGNTIYF,TGTGCCATCAGTGGTAGCTCTGGAAACACCATATATTTT
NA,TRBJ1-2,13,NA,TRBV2,CASSEISGTGYTF,TGTGCCAGCAGTGAGATATCGGGGACAGGCTACACCTTC
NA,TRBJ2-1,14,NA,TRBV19,CASPRNPYLNEQFF,TGTGCCAGTCCCCGGAACCCGTATCTCAATGAGCAGTTCTTC
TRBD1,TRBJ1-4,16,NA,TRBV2,CASSLYGQGPNEKLFF,TGTGCCAGCAGTTTATACGGACAGGGCCCTAATGAAAAACTGTTTTTT
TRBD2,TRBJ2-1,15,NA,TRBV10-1,CASSVGTSGNNEQFF,TGCGCCAGCAGTGTTGGGACTAGCGGGAACAATGAGCAGTTCTTC
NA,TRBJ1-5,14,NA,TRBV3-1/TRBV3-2,CASSQGGVNQPQHF,TGTGCCAGCAGCCAAGGAGGGGTTAATCAGCCCCAGCATTTT
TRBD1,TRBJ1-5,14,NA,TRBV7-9,CASSSGTGYQPQHF,TGTGCCAGCAGCTCTGGGACAGGGTATCAGCCCCAGCATTTT
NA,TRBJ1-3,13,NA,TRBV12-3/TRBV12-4,CASRRGGGNTIYF,TGTGCCAGCAGAAGGGGAGGTGGAAACACCATATATTTT
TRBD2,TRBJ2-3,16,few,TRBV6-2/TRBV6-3,CASIPRTSGGTDTQYF,TGTGCCAGCATCCCCCGGACTAGCGGGGGCACAGATACGCAGTATTTT
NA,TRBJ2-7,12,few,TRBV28,CASTPYDDEQYF,TGTGCCAGCACCCCGTACGACGACGAGCAGTACTTC
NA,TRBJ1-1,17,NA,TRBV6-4,CASSDSPFLTGSTEAFF,TGTGCCAGCAGTGACTCGCCCTTCCTTACAGGGAGCACTGAAGCTTTCTTT
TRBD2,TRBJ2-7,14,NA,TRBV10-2,CASRPSGVDLEQYF,TGCGCCAGCAGACCTAGCGGGGTGGACTTGGAGCAGTACTTC
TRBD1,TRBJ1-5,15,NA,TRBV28,CASRGTGSRRQPQHF,TGTGCCAGCCGAGGGACAGGGTCCCGAAGACAGCCCCAGCATTTT
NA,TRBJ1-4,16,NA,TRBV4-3,CASSQVRGAMGEKLFF,TGCGCCAGCAGCCAAGTTCGGGGGGCGATGGGCGAAAAACTGTTTTTT
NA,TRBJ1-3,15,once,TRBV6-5,CASRRTPYSGNTIYF,TGTGCCAGCAGACGTACTCCCTACTCTGGAAACACCATATATTTT
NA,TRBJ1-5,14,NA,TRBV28,CASSPPFDQQPQHF,TGTGCCAGCAGCCCCCCTTTTGACCAGCAGCCCCAGCATTTT
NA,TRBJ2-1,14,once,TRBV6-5,CASSRKNSYNEQFF,TGTGCCAGCAGCCGGAAGAACTCCTACAATGAGCAGTTCTTC
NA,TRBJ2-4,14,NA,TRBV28,CASSLSGTKNIQYF,TGTGCCAGCAGTTTAAGTGGGACCAAAAACATTCAGTACTTC